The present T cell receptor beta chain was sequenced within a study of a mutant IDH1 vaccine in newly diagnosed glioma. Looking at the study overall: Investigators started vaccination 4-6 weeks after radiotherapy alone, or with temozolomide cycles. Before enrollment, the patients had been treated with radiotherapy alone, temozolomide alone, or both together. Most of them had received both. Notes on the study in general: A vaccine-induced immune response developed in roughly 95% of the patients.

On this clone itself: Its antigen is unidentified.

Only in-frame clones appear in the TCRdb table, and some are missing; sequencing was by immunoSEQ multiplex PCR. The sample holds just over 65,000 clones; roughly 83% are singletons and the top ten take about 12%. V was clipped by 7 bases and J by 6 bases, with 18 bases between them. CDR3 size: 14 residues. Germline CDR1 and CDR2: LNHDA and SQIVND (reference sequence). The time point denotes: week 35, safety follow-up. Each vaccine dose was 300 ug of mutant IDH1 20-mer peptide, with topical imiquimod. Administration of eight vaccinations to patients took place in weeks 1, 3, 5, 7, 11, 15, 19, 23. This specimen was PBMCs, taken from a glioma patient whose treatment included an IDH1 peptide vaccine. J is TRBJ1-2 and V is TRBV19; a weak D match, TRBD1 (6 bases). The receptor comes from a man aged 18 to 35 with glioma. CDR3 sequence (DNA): TGTGCCAGTATGGGACGGGGGGCCCCGGATGGCTACACCTTC. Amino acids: CASMGRGAPDGYTF.